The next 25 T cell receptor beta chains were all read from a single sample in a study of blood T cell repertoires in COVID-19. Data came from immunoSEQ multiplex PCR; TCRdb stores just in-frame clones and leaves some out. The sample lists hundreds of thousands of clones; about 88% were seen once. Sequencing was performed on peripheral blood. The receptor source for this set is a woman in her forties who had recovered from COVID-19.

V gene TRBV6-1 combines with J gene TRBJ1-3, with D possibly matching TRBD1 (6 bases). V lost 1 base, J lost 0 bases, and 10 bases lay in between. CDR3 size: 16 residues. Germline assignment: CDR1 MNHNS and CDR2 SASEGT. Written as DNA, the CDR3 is TGTGCCAGCAGTGAAGTCGCAGGGGACTCTGGAAACACCATATATTTT. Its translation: CASSEVAGDSGNTIYF.

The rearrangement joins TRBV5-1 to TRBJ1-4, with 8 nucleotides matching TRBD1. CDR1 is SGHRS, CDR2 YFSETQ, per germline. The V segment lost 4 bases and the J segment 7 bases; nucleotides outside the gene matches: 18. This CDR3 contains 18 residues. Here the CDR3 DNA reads TGCGCCAGCAGCCGGATAGAGGGACAGGCAAATTACGGTGAAAAACTGTTTTTT. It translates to CASSRIEGQANYGEKLFF.

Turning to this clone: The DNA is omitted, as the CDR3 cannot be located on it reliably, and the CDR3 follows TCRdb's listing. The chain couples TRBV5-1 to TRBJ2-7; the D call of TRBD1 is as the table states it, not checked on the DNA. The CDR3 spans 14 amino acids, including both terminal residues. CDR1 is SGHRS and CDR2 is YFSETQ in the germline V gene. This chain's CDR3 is CASSLVAGGNREYF.

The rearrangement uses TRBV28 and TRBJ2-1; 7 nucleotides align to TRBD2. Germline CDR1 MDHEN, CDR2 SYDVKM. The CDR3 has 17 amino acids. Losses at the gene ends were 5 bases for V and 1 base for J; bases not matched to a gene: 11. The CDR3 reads CASSPWGGSRSYNEQFF. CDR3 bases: TGTGCCAGCAGTCCCTGGGGAGGGAGCCGTTCCTACAATGAGCAGTTCTTC.

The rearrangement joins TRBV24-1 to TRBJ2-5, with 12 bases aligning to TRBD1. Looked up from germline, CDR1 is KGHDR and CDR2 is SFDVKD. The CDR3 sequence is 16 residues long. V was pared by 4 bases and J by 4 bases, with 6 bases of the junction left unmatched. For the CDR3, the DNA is TGTGCCACCAGTGAACCGGGACAGGGGGCGGGAGAGACCCAGTACTTC. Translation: CATSEPGQGAGETQYF.

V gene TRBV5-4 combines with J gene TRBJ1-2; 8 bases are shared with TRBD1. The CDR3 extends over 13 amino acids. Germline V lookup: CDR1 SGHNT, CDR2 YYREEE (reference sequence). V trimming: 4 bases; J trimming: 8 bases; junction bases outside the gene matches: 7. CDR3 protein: CASSPRQGTGYTF. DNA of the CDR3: TGTGCCAGCAGCCCCCGACAGGGGACGGGCTACACCTTC.

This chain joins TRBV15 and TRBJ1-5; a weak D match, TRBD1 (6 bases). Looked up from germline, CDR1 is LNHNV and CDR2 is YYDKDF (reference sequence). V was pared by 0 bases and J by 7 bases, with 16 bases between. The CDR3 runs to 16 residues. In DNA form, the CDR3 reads TGTGCCACCAGCAGAGATGGAGGAACAGGGATCCAGCCCCAGCATTTT. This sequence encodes CATSRDGGTGIQPQHF.

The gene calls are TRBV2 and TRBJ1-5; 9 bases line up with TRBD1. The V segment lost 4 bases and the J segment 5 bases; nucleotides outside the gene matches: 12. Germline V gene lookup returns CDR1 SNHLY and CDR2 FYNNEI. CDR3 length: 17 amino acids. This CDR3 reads CASSAIPRDRAYQPQHF. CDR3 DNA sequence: TGTGCCAGCAGTGCTATTCCCCGGGACAGGGCATATCAGCCCCAGCATTTT.

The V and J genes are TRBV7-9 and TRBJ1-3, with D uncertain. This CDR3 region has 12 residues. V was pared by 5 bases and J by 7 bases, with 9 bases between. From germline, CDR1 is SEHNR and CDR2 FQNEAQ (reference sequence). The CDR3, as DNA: TGTGCCAGCAGCGGACTCCGGAACACCATATATTTT. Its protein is CASSGLRNTIYF.

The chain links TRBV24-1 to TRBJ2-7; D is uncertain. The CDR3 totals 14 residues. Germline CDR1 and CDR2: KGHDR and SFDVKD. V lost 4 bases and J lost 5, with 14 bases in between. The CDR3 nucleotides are TGTGCCACCAGTGACCCAGGTACTCCTAACGAGCAGTACTTC. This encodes CATSDPGTPNEQYF.

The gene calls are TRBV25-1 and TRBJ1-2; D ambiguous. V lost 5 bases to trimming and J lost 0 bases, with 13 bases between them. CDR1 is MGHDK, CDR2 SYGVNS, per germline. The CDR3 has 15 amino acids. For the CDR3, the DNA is TGTGCCAGCAGTCCCACATACGGAGCTAACTATGGCTACACCTTC. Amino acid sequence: CASSPTYGANYGYTF.

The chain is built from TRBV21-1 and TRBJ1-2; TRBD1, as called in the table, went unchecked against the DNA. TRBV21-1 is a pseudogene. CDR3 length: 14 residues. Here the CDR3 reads CASSEGQGECGYTF. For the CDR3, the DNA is TGTGCCAGCAGTGAGGGACAGGGGGAATGTGGCTACACCTTC.

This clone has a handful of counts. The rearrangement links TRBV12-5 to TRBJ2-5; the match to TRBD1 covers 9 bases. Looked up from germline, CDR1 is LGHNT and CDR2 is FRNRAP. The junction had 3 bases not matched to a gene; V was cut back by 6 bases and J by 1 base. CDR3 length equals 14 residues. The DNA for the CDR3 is TGTGCTAGTGGCCGGGGACAGGGCCAAGAGACCCAGTACTTC. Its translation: CASGRGQGQETQYF.

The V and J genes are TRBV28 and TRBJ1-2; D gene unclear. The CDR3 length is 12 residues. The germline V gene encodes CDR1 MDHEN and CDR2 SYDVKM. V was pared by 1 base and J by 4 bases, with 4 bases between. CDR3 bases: TGTGCCAGCAGTTTATCGGGCTATGGCTACACCTTC. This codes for CASSLSGYGYTF.

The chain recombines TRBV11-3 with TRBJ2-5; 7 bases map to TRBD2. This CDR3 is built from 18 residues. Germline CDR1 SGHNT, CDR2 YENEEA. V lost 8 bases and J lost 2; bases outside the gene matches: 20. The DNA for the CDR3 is TGTGCCAGCCGCCCTGGGGCGGGAGCAAGGCTAAGTCAAGAGACCCAGTACTTC. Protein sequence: CASRPGAGARLSQETQYF.

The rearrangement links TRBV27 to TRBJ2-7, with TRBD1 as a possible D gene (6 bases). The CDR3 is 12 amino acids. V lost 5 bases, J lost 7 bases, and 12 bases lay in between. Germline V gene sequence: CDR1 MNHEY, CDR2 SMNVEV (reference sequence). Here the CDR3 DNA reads TGTGCCAGCAGTCCAGGGGCCGGGGAGCAGTACTTC. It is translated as CASSPGAGEQYF.

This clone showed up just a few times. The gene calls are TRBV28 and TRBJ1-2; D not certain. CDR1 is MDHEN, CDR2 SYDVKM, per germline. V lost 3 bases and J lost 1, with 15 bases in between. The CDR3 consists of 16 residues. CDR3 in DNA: TGTGCCAGCAGTTTGAGGTACACAATGCGTAACTATGGCTACACCTTC. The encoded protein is CASSLRYTMRNYGYTF.

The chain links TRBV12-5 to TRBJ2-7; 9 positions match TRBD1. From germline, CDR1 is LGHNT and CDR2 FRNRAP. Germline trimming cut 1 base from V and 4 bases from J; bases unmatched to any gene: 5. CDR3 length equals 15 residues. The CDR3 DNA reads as TGTGCTAGTGGTTTGGCCCTCGGACAGGGGTACGAGCAGTACTTC. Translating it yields CASGLALGQGYEQYF.

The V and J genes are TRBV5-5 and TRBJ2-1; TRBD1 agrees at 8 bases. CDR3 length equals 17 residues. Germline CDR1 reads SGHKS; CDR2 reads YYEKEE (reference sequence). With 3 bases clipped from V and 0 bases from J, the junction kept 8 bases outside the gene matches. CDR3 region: CASSSELQGGSYNEQFF. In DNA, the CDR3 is TGTGCCAGCAGCTCCGAGCTACAGGGGGGCTCCTACAATGAGCAGTTCTTC.

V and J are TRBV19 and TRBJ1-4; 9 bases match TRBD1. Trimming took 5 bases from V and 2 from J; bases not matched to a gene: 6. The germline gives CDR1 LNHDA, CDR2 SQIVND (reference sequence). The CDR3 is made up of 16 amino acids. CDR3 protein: CASSVQGAVTNEKLFF. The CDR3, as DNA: TGTGCCAGTAGTGTACAGGGGGCAGTGACTAATGAAAAACTGTTTTTT.

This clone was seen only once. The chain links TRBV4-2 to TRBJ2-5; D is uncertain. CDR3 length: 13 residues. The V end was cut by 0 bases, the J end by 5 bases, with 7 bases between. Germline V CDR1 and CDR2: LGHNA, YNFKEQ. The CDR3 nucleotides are TGTGCCAGCAGCCAAGACGCTCGGGAGACCCAGTACTTC. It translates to CASSQDARETQYF.

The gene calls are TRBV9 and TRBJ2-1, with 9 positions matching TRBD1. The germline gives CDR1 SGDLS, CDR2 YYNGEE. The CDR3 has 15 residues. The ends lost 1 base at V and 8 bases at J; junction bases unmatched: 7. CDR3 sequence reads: CASSVRGTGNHEQFF. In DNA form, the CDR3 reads TGTGCCAGCAGCGTAAGGGGGACAGGGAACCATGAGCAGTTCTTC.

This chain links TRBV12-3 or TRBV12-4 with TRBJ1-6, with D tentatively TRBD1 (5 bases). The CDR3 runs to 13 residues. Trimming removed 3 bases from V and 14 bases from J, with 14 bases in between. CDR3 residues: CASSLWDSPTLHF. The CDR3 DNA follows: TGTGCCAGCAGTTTGTGGGACTCCCCAACCCTCCACTTT.

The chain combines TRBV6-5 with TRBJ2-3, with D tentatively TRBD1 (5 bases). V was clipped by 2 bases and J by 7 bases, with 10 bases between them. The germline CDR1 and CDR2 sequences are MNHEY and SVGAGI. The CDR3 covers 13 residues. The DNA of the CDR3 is TGTGCCAGCAGTTACCTGACAGAAAATACGCAGTATTTT. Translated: CASSYLTENTQYF.

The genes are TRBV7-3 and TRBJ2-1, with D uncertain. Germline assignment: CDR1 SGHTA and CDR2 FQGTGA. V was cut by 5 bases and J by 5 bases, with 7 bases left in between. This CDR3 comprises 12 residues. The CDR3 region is CASSNRDNEQFF. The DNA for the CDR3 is TGTGCCAGCAGCAACAGAGACAATGAGCAGTTCTTC.